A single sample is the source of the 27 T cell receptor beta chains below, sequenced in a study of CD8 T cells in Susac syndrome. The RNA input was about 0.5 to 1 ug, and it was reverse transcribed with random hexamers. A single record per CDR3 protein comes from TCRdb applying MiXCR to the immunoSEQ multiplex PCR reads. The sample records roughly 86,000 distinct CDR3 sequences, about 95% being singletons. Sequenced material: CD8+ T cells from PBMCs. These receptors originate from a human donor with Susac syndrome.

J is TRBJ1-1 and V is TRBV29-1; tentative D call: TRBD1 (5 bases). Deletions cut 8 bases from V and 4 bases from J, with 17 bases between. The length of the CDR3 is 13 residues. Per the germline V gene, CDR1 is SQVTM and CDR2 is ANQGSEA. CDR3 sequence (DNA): TGCAGCTCCTGGGTGGGGGGTGGCACTGAAGCTTTCTTT. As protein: CSSWVGGGTEAFF. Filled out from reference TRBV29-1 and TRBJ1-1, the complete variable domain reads SAVISQKPSRDICQRGTSLTIQCQVDSQVTMMFWYRQQPGQSLTLIATANQGSEATYESGFVIDKFPISRPNLTFSTLTVSNMSPEDSSIYLCSSWVGGGTEAFFGQGTRLTVV.

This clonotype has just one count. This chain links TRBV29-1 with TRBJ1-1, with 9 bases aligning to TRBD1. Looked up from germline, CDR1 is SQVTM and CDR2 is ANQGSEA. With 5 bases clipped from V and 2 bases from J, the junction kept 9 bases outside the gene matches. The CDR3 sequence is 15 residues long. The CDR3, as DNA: TGCAGCGTTTCGACCGGGACAGGGATAAACACTGAAGCTTTCTTT. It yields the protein CSVSTGTGINTEAFF.

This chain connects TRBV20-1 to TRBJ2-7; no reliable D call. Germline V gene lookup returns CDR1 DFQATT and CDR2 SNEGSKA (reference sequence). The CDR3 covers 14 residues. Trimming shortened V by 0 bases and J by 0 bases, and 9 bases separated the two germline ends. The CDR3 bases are TGCAGTGCTAGAGAGTTTACTTACTCCTACGAGCAGTACTTC. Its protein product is CSAREFTYSYEQYF.

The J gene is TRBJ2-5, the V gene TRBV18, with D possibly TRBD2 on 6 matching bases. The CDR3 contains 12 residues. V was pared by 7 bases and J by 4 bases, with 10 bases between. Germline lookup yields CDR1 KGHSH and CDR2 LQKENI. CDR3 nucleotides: TGTGCCAGCTGTCGGGAGAGAGAGACCCAGTACTTC. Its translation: CASCRERETQYF.

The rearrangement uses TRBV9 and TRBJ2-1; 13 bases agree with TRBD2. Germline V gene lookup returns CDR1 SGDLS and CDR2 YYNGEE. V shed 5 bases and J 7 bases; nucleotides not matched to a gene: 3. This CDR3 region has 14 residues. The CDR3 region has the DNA TGTGCCAGCAGTACTAGCGGGGGGGGAAATGAGCAGTTCTTC. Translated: CASSTSGGGNEQFF.

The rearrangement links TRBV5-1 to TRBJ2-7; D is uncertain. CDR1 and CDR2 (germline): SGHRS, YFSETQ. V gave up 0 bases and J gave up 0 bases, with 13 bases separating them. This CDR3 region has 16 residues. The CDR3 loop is CASSLDDDPFSYEQYF. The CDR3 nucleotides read TGCGCCAGCAGCTTGGACGACGATCCCTTCTCCTACGAGCAGTACTTC.

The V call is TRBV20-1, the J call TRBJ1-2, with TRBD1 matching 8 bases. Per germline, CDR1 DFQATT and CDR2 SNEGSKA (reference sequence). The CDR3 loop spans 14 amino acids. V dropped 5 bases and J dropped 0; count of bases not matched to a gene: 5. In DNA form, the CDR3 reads TGCAGTGCTGGGACAGGCCCAGCTAACTATGGCTACACCTTC. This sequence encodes CSAGTGPANYGYTF.

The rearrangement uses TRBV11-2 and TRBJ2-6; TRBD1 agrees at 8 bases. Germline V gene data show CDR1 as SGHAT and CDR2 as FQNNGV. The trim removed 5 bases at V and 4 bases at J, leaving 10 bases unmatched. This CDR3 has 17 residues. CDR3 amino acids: CASSPWTGNSGANVLTF. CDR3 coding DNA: TGTGCCAGCAGCCCCTGGACAGGGAATTCCGGGGCCAACGTCCTGACTTTC.

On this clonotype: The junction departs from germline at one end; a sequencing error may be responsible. CDR3: CASSPWGYFLHF. The CDR3 DNA follows: TGTGCCAGCAGCCCCTGGGGCTATTTTCTGCACTTC. The gene calls are TRBV7-2 and TRBJ2-5; tentatively, D is TRBD1 (5 bases). The CDR3 sequence is 12 residues long. The V gene's germline CDR1 is SGHTA and CDR2 FQGNSA.

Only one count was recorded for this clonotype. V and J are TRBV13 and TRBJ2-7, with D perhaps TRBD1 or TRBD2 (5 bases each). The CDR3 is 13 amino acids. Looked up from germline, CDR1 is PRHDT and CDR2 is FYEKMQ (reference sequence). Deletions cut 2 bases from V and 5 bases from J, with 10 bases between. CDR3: CASSLKWGNEQYF. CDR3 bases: TGTGCCAGCAGCTTAAAGTGGGGGAACGAGCAGTACTTC.

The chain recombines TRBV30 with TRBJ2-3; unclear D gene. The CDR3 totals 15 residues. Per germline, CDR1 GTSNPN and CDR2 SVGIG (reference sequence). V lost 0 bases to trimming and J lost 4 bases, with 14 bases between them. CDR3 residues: CAWSVAERVADTQYF. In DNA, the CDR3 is TGTGCCTGGAGTGTGGCGGAGCGCGTGGCAGATACGCAGTATTTT.

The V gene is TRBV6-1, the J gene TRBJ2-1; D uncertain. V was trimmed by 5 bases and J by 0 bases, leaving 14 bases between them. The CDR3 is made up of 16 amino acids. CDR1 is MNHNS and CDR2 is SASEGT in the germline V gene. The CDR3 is CASSPDTFSSYNEQFF. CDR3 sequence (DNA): TGTGCCAGCAGTCCCGACACGTTCAGCTCCTACAATGAGCAGTTCTTC.

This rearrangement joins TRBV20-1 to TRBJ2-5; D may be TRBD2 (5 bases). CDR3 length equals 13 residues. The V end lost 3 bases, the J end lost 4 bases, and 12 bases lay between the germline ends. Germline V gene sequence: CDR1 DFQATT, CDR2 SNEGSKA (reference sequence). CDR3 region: CSASPSIRETQYF. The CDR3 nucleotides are TGCAGTGCTAGCCCTAGCATTCGAGAGACCCAGTACTTC.

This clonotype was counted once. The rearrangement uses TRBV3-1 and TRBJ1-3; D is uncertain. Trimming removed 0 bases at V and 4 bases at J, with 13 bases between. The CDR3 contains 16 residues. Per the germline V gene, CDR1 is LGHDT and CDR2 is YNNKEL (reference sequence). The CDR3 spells CASSQETGIAGNTIYF. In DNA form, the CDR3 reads TGTGCCAGCAGCCAAGAAACCGGGATAGCAGGAAACACCATATATTTT.

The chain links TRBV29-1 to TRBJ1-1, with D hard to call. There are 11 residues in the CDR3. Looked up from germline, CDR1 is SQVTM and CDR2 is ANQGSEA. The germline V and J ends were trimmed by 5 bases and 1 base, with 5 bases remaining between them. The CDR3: CSVNRNTEAFF. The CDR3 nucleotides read TGCAGCGTTAACAGGAACACTGAAGCTTTCTTT.

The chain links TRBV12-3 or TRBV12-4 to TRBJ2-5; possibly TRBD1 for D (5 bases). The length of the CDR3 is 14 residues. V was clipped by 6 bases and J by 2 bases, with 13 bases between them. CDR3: CASRPAGWQETQYF. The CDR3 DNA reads TGTGCCAGCAGGCCAGCAGGGTGGCAAGAGACCCAGTACTTC.

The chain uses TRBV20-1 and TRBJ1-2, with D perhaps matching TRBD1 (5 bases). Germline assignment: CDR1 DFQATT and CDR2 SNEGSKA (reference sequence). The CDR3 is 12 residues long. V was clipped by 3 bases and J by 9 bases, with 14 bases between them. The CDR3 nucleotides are TGCAGTGCTAGGATGGGTCCAGGGAGCTACACCTTC. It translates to CSARMGPGSYTF.

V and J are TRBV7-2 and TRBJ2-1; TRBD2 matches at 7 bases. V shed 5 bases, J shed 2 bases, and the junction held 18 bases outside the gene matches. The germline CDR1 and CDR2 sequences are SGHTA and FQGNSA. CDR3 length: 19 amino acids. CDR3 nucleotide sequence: TGTGCCAGCAGCCCTCAAATGGGGGGGACCGGCCCTGCCTACAATGAGCAGTTCTTC. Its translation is CASSPQMGGTGPAYNEQFF.

The CDR3 DNA is TGTGCCTCGCGGGGGTACACTGAAGCTTTCTTT. The encoded protein is CASRGYTEAFF. This chain links TRBV28 with TRBJ1-1; D perhaps matches TRBD1 (5 bases). Trimming took off 11 bases at V and 3 bases at J, with 10 bases between the two ends. CDR3 length equals 11 residues. From germline, CDR1 is MDHEN and CDR2 SYDVKM.

CDR3 in DNA: TGTGCCTGGGGACTAGCGGGGCACAATGAGCAGTTCTTC. Translation gives CAWGLAGHNEQFF. The chain carries TRBV30 and TRBJ2-1; 12 positions agree with TRBD2. The CDR3 has 13 residues. The V gene's germline CDR1 is GTSNPN and CDR2 SVGIG (reference sequence). Trimming removed 5 bases from V and 5 bases from J; junction bases left unmatched: 1. The variable domain in full, completed from reference TRBV30 and TRBJ2-1, reads SQTIHQWPATLVQPVGSPLSLECTVEGTSNPNLYWYRQAAGRGLQLLFYSVGIGQISSEVPQNLSASRPQDRQFILSSKKLLLSDSGFYLCAWGLAGHNEQFFGPGTRLTVL.

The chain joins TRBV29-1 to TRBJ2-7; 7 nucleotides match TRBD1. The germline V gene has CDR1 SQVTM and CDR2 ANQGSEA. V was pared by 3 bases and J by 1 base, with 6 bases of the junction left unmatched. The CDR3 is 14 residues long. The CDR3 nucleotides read TGCAGCGTTGAGGGCCGGGACAGTTCCTACGAGCAGTACTTC. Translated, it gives CSVEGRDSSYEQYF.

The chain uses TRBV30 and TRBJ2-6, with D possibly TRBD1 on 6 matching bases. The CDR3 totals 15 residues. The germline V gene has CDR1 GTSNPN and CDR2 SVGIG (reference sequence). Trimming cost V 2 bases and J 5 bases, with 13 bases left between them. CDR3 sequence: CAWSHRVDRANVLTF. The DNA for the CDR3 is TGTGCCTGGAGTCACAGGGTCGACCGGGCCAACGTCCTGACTTTC.

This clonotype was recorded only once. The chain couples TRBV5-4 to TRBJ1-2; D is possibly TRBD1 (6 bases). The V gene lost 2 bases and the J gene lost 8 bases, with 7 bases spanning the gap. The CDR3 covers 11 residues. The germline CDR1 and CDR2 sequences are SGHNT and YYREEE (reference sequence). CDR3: CASSFQGGYTF. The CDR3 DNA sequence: TGTGCCAGCAGCTTTCAGGGGGGCTACACCTTC.

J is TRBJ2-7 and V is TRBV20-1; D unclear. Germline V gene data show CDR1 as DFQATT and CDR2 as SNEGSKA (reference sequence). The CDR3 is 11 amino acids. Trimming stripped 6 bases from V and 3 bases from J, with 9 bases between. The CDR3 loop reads CSAAGDYEQYF. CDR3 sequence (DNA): TGCAGTGCGGCAGGTGACTACGAGCAGTACTTC.

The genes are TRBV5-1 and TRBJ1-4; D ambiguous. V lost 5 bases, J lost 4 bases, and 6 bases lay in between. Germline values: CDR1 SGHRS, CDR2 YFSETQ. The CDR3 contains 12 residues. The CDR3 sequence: CASRVNNEKLFF. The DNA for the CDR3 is TGCGCCAGCAGAGTCAATAATGAAAAACTGTTTTTT. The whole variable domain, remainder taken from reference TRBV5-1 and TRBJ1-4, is KAGVTQTPRYLIKTRGQQVTLSCSPISGHRSVSWYQQTPGQGLQFLFEYFSETQRNKGNFPGRFSGRQFSNSRSEMNVSTLELGDSALYLCASRVNNEKLFFGSGTQLSVL.

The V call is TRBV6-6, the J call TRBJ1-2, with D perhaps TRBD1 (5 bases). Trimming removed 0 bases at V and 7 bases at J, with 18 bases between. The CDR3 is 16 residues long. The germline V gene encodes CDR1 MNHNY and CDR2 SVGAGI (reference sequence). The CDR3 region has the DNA TGTGCCAGCAGTTACTCCCAAGGCCAGGGTAGTACTGGCTACACCTTC. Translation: CASSYSQGQGSTGYTF.

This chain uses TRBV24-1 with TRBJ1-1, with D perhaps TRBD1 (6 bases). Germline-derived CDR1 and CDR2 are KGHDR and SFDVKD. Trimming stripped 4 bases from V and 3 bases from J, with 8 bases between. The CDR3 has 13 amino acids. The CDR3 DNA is TGTGCCACCAGTGACAGGGGTGACACTGAAGCTTTCTTT. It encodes CATSDRGDTEAFF.